The clone carrying this TCR beta chain was counted a few times. Antigen specificity is unknown. These data are taken from a study of blood T cells in healthy people across ages. Germline loops: CDR1 SGDLS, CDR2 YYNGEE. The CDR3 runs 15 residues. V was clipped by 3 bases and J by 1 base, with 14 bases between them. Then a second PCR, running about 6 to 11 cycles, was carried out with a sample-barcoded 5' primer and a J-beta primer mix. TCRdb re-analysed the 5' RACE reads in MiXCR, keeping a single row per CDR3 protein. The sample records more than 600,000 distinct CDR3 sequences, roughly 25% being singletons. Points from the study as a whole: TCR beta diversity was tightly associated with the proportion of naive T cells.

These same records also appear under a second study, on T cells of mothers and their children. From that paper: Researchers report slightly higher, though non-significant, overlap in related mother-child pairs than in unrelated pairs.

Sequencing used blood. This chain uses TRBV9 with TRBJ2-7, with D possibly TRBD1 on 6 matching bases. The TCR originated in a boy aged 5-17 years in good health. The CDR3 nucleotides are TGTGCCAGCAGCGCCGACAGGATTGGATCCTACGAGCAGTACTTC. Protein sequence: CASSADRIGSYEQYF.